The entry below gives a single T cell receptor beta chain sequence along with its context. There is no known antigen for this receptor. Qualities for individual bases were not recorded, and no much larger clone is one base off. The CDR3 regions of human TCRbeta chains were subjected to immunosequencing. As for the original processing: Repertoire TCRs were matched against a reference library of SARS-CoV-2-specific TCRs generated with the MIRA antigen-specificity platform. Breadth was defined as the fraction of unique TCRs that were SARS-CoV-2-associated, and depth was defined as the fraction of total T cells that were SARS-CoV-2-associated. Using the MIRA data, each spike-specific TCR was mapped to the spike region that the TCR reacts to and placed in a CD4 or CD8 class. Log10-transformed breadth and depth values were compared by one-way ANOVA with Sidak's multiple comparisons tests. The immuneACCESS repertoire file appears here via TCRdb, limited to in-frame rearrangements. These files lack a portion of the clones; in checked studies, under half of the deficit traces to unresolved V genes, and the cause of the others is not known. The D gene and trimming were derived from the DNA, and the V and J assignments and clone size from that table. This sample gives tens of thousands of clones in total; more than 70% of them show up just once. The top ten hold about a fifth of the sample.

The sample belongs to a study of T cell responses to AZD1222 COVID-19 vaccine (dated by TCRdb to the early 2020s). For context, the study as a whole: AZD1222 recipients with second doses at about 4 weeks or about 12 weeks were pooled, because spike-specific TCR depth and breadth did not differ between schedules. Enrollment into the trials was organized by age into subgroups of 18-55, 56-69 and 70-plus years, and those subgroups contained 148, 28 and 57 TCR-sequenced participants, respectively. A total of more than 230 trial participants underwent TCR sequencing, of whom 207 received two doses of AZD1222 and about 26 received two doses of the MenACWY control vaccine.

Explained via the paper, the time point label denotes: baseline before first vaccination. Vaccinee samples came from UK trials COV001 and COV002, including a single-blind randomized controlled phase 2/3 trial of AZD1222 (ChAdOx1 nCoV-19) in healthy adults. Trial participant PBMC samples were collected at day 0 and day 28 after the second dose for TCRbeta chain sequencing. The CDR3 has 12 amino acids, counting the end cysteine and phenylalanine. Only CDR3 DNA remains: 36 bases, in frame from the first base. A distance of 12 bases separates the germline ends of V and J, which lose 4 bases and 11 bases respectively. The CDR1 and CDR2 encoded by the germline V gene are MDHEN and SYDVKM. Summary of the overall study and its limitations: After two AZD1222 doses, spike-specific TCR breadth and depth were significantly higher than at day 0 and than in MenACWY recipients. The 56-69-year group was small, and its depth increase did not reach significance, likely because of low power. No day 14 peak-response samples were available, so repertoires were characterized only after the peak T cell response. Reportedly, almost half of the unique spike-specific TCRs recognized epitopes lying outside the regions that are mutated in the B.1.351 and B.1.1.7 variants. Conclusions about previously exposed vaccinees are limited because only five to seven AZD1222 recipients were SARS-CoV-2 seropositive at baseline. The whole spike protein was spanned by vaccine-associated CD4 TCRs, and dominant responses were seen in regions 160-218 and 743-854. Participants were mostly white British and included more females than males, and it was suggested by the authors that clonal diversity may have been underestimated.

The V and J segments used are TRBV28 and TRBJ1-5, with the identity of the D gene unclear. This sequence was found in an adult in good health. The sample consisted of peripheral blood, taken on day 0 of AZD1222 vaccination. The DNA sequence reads TGTGCCAGCAGTTCGGTGCGATTGACCCAGCATTTT. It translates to CASSSVRLTQHF.